The next 16 T cell receptor beta chains were all read from a single sample in a study of T cell changes during pregnancy in multiple sclerosis. The data were produced by immunoSEQ multiplex PCR, yet TCRdb's version contains in-frame clones alone and is incomplete. The table lists 110,000 or so clones, under 95% of them singletons. Sample: peripheral blood, taken before pregnancy. All receptors derive from a female donor with multiple sclerosis, enrolled in a pregnancy study.

The chain recombines TRBV5-4 with TRBJ2-7, with TRBD2 matching over 8 bases. The CDR3 is 15 residues long. The V gene end was trimmed by 4 bases and the J gene end by 2 bases; junction bases not matched to a gene: 8. Per the germline V gene, CDR1 is SGHNT and CDR2 is YYREEE (reference sequence). The CDR3 bases are TGTGCCAGCAGCCCCGAGAGCGGGAGCCCCTACGAGCAGTACTTC. Its translation is CASSPESGSPYEQYF. The full variable domain, completed using reference TRBV5-4 and TRBJ2-7, is ETGVTQSPTHLIKTRGQQVTLRCSSQSGHNTVSWYQQALGQGPQFIFQYYREEENGRGNFPPRFSGLQFPNYSSELNVNALELDDSALYLCASSPESGSPYEQYFGPGTRLTVT.

This clone has only one observation. This chain links TRBV5-1 with TRBJ2-3; 8 bases match TRBD2. The CDR3 covers 17 residues. CDR1 and CDR2 (germline): SGHRS, YFSETQ. V gave up 3 bases and J gave up 1 base; unmatched junction bases: 10. The DNA for the CDR3 is TGCGCCAGCAGCTCGAATAGCGGGGAGGTCGGCACAGATACGCAGTATTTT. Translated: CASSSNSGEVGTDTQYF. The entire variable domain, with the rest obtained from reference TRBV5-1 and TRBJ2-3, is as follows: KAGVTQTPRYLIKTRGQQVTLSCSPISGHRSVSWYQQTPGQGLQFLFEYFSETQRNKGNFPGRFSGRQFSNSRSEMNVSTLELGDSALYLCASSSNSGEVGTDTQYFGPGTRLTVL.

V is TRBV30 and J is TRBJ2-7; TRBD2 matches 8 bases. Germline assignment: CDR1 GTSNPN and CDR2 SVGIG (reference sequence). The CDR3 runs to 14 residues. With 3 bases clipped from V and 0 bases from J, the junction kept 4 bases outside the gene matches. The chain's CDR3 is CAWRAGGVSYEQYF. Written as DNA, the CDR3 is TGTGCCTGGAGGGCCGGGGGGGTCTCCTACGAGCAGTACTTC.

The chain has TRBV5-1 and TRBJ2-3; TRBD2 might be the D (5 bases). V was cut by 4 bases and J by 0 bases, with 15 bases left in between. Germline assignment: CDR1 SGHRS and CDR2 YFSETQ. This CDR3 region has 16 residues. The CDR3 nucleotides read TGCGCCAGCAGCCGGAGCGGAATGGCTAGCACAGATACGCAGTATTTT. Translation: CASSRSGMASTDTQYF.

The genes are TRBV2 and TRBJ1-5, with TRBD1 as a possible D gene (6 bases). V dropped 2 bases and J dropped 6 bases, with 8 bases sitting between them. The CDR3 sequence is 13 residues long. Per germline, CDR1 SNHLY and CDR2 FYNNEI. This CDR3 is CASSEQGTQPQHF. In DNA, the CDR3 is TGTGCCAGCAGTGAACAGGGGACTCAGCCCCAGCATTTT. Using reference TRBV2 and TRBJ1-5 for the parts outside the CDR3, the full variable domain is EPEVTQTPSHQVTQMGQEVILRCVPISNHLYFYWYRQILGQKVEFLVSFYNNEISEKSEIFDDQFSVERPDGSNFTLKIRSTKLEDSAMYFCASSEQGTQPQHFGDGTRLSIL.

This chain links TRBV28 with TRBJ1-5; tentatively, D is TRBD1 (5 bases). Germline assignment: CDR1 MDHEN and CDR2 SYDVKM. V was clipped by 5 bases and J by 4 bases, with 12 bases between them. The CDR3 covers 14 residues. CDR3 protein: CASSPRQLNQPQHF. The CDR3 DNA follows: TGTGCCAGCAGTCCGCGACAGCTAAATCAGCCCCAGCATTTT.

The genes are TRBV10-3 and TRBJ2-2; no definite D call. V was trimmed by 3 bases and J by 3 bases, leaving 8 bases between them. From germline, CDR1 is ENHRY and CDR2 SYGVKD. The CDR3 spans 14 residues. CDR3 loop: CAISETYYTGELFF. The CDR3 nucleotides are TGTGCCATCAGTGAAACCTACTACACCGGGGAGCTGTTTTTT.

This rearrangement joins TRBV7-2 to TRBJ1-2; tentative D call: TRBD1 (6 bases). The V end was cut by 4 bases, the J end by 4 bases, with 13 bases between. The CDR3 extends over 14 amino acids. CDR1 and CDR2 (germline): SGHTA, FQGNSA. The CDR3 is CASSSRQVAYGYTF. The CDR3 region has the DNA TGTGCCAGCAGCTCTCGACAGGTTGCCTATGGCTACACCTTC.

The V call is TRBV4-1, the J call TRBJ1-3, with 9 nucleotides matching TRBD1. CDR1 is MGHRA, CDR2 YSYEKL, per germline. The CDR3 consists of 15 residues. Trimming at V came to 3 bases and at J to 4 bases, leaving 4 bases not matched to a gene. CDR3 amino acids: CASSQDRGTGNTIYF. As DNA, the CDR3 is TGCGCCAGCAGCCAGGACAGGGGTACAGGAAACACCATATATTTT.

J is TRBJ2-5 and V is TRBV7-9; no clear D gene. This CDR3 spans 13 amino acids. V was trimmed by 2 bases and J by 2 bases, leaving 6 bases between them. Germline V lookup: CDR1 SEHNR, CDR2 FQNEAQ (reference sequence). The CDR3 loop is CASSLQAQETQYF. The CDR3 coding sequence is TGTGCCAGCAGCTTACAGGCACAAGAGACCCAGTACTTC.

The chain links TRBV2 to TRBJ1-2; TRBD1 aligns across 8 bases. Trimming removed 8 bases from V and 10 bases from J; junction bases left unmatched: 6. The CDR3 sequence is 11 residues long. Germline lookup yields CDR1 SNHLY and CDR2 FYNNEI. For the CDR3, the DNA is TGTGCCAGCCGTTCAGGGGGCGCCTACACCTTC. This translates into CASRSGGAYTF.

The chain links TRBV29-1 to TRBJ2-6; 12 nucleotides line up with TRBD1. Germline V gives CDR1 SQVTM, CDR2 ANQGSEA. This CDR3 has 17 amino acids. V gave up 5 bases and J gave up 2 bases; unmatched junction bases: 7. This CDR3 is CSVLTGTGGTGANVLTF. As DNA, the CDR3 is TGCAGCGTTCTAACCGGGACAGGGGGCACTGGGGCCAACGTCCTGACTTTC.

The V call is TRBV6-5, the J call TRBJ1-5; TRBD1 matches at 8 bases. The CDR3 is made up of 15 amino acids. V shed 2 bases and J 10 bases; nucleotides not matched to a gene: 10. Per germline, CDR1 MNHEY and CDR2 SVGAGI. The chain's CDR3 is CASSYAMTGDGPQHF. As DNA, the CDR3 is TGTGCCAGCAGTTACGCTATGACAGGGGATGGTCCCCAGCATTTT.

The genes are TRBV18 and TRBJ2-2; 8 nucleotides line up with TRBD1. Germline values: CDR1 KGHSH, CDR2 LQKENI. The CDR3 runs 16 residues. V gave up 3 bases and J gave up 6 bases; unmatched junction bases: 9. In DNA, the CDR3 is TGTGCCAGCTCACCCCTCGACAGGGGCCTTGCCGGGGAGCTGTTTTTT. Its protein is CASSPLDRGLAGELFF.

The chain uses TRBV7-3 and TRBJ2-1; no clear D gene. The CDR3 is 12 residues long. With 5 bases removed from V and 9 bases from J, the gap between germline ends came to 11 bases. Germline CDR1 SGHTA, CDR2 FQGTGA. The CDR3, as DNA: TGTGCCAGCAGCGCATATGGCGGTGAGCAGTTCTTC. Translation gives CASSAYGGEQFF.

This chain joins TRBV5-1 and TRBJ2-1; TRBD2 is a possible D gene (5 bases). This CDR3 region has 13 residues. Trimming left V 0 bases short and J 5 bases short, with 6 bases between. Germline V gene sequence: CDR1 SGHRS, CDR2 YFSETQ. The CDR3 nucleotides read TGCGCCAGCAGCTTGGTAGCGAACAATGAGCAGTTCTTC. Translation: CASSLVANNEQFF.